These 31 T cell receptor beta chains share one sample of origin, sequenced in a study of control samples from healthy donors and cancer patients. The table came from immunoSEQ multiplex PCR; TCRdb's copy has only in-frame clones and leaves some out. The sample consists of over 150,000 clones, approximately 96% of them appearing once. Specimen: blood. The receptor set was obtained from a man aged 40-55 years in good health.

A single count supports this clone. The rearrangement joins TRBV29-1 to TRBJ2-1; D is unclear. The CDR3 has 13 amino acids. V dropped 7 bases and J dropped 6 bases, with 16 bases sitting between them. The germline CDR1 and CDR2 sequences are SQVTM and ANQGSEA. Here the CDR3 DNA reads TGCAGCGGCGTGTTATCCCTGGCCAATGAGCAGTTCTTC. Its translation: CSGVLSLANEQFF.

The rearrangement joins TRBV4-3 to TRBJ1-5, with D possibly being TRBD1 (5 bases). The CDR3 loop spans 14 amino acids. Germline V CDR1 and CDR2: LGHNA, YSLEER. V was trimmed by 6 bases and J by 3 bases, leaving 12 bases between them. CDR3 in DNA: TGCGCCAGCAGTCGGGGGGTTAACAATCAGCCCCAGCATTTT. This codes for CASSRGVNNQPQHF.

The chain couples TRBV25-1 to TRBJ1-1; 8 nucleotides match TRBD1. In germline, CDR1 is MGHDK, CDR2 SYGVNS. The CDR3 totals 13 residues. Trimming took 6 bases from V and 5 from J; bases not matched to a gene: 5. CDR3: CASRKTGGTEAFF. The CDR3 coding sequence is TGTGCCAGCAGGAAAACAGGGGGAACTGAAGCTTTCTTT.

The chain links TRBV19 to TRBJ1-4, with a weak D call TRBD1 (5 bases). V shed 4 bases and J shed 3 bases, with 9 bases lying between them. The germline CDR1 and CDR2 sequences are LNHDA and SQIVND (reference sequence). This CDR3 comprises 14 residues. CDR3 sequence: CASSNEGPNEKLFF. The CDR3 DNA reads as TGTGCCAGTAGTAATGAGGGGCCTAATGAAAAACTGTTTTTT. The whole variable domain, filled in from reference TRBV19 and TRBJ1-4, reads DGGITQSPKYLFRKEGQNVTLSCEQNLNHDAMYWYRQDPGQGLRLIYYSQIVNDFQKGDIAEGYSVSREKKESFPLTVTSAQKNPTAFYLCASSNEGPNEKLFFGSGTQLSVL.

This clone was found once. The J gene is TRBJ1-3, the V gene TRBV19; no definite D call. The V gene's germline CDR1 is LNHDA and CDR2 SQIVND (reference sequence). Trimming stripped 0 bases from V and 0 bases from J, with 12 bases between. This CDR3 contains 17 residues. CDR3 amino acids: CASSIDPAAISGNTIYF. CDR3 nucleotide sequence: TGTGCCAGTAGTATAGACCCAGCCGCGATCTCTGGAAACACCATATATTTT.

The rearrangement uses TRBV21-1 and TRBJ1-1. TRBV21-1 is a pseudogene locus. CDR3 length: 19 amino acids. CDR3 sequence: CASSKAGGGRARQYTEAFF. CDR3 coding DNA: TGTGCCAGCAGCAAAGCTGGGGGAGGTAGGGCCCGACAATACACTGAAGCTTTCTTT.

The CDR3 DNA reads TGTGCCAGTAGCGGGCTGGACACTGAAGCTTTCTTT. Residues: CASSGLDTEAFF. The chain combines TRBV19 with TRBJ1-1, with D unresolved. The CDR3 spans 12 residues. V lost 6 bases to trimming and J lost 3 bases, with 8 bases between them. Germline V gene lookup returns CDR1 LNHDA and CDR2 SQIVND (reference sequence).

This clone has a handful of counts. The same CDR3 also results from other DNA sequences found in this sample. The rearrangement joins TRBV3-1 (or the pseudogene TRBV3-2) to TRBJ1-6; possible D gene TRBD1, 6 bases. V was cut by 1 base and J by 9 bases, with 13 bases left in between. Germline V CDR1 and CDR2: LGHDT, YNNKEL (reference sequence). The CDR3 is 15 residues long. The DNA for the CDR3 is TGTGCCAGCAGCCAAGGGGGGGTAGGGGGTTCACCCCTCCACTTT. This gives the protein CASSQGGVGGSPLHF.

This chain connects TRBV3-1 (or the pseudogene TRBV3-2) to TRBJ2-5; D unclear. Trimming removed 4 bases from V and 3 bases from J, with 6 bases in between. The CDR3 runs 12 residues. Germline V gene data show CDR1 as LGHDT and CDR2 as YNNKEL (reference sequence). The CDR3 bases are TGTGCCAGCAGCCCACAAGAAGAGACCCAGTACTTC. The encoded protein is CASSPQEETQYF.

V gene TRBV5-1 combines with J gene TRBJ1-2; D gene ambiguous. Germline CDR1 is SGHRS and CDR2 is YFSETQ. The ends were cut back, 0 bases at V and 1 base at J, with 10 bases in the middle. The CDR3 loop spans 15 amino acids. Written as DNA, the CDR3 is TGCGCCAGCAGCTTGGCAGCAGGTCTTAACTATGGCTACACCTTC. It translates to CASSLAAGLNYGYTF.

The chain links TRBV19 to TRBJ1-5, with D perhaps TRBD1 (5 bases). The CDR3 length is 15 residues. Germline CDR1 reads LNHDA; CDR2 reads SQIVND (reference sequence). V was trimmed by 7 bases and J by 3 bases, leaving 16 bases between them. CDR3: CASKTVVRDNQPQHF. The CDR3 coding sequence is TGTGCCAGTAAGACAGTCGTTCGTGACAATCAGCCCCAGCATTTT.

CDR3 residues: CASSSGQGGGTDTQYF. CDR3 DNA: TGTGCCAGCAGCTCGGGACAGGGCGGGGGCACAGATACGCAGTATTTT. The chain couples TRBV3-1 (or the pseudogene TRBV3-2) to TRBJ2-3; 9 nucleotides match TRBD1. The CDR3 has 16 residues. V dropped 5 bases and J dropped 1; count of bases not matched to a gene: 7. The germline gives CDR1 LGHDT, CDR2 YNNKEL (reference sequence).

The V gene is TRBV6-6, the J gene TRBJ2-1; D gene unclear. V was pared by 6 bases and J by 0 bases, with 9 bases between. The CDR3 spans 14 residues. Germline V gene sequence: CDR1 MNHNY, CDR2 SVGAGI (reference sequence). CDR3 sequence (DNA): TGTGCCAGCAGCGGAACCAGCTCCTACAATGAGCAGTTCTTC. As protein: CASSGTSSYNEQFF.

J is TRBJ2-7 and V is TRBV11-2; TRBD1 might be the D (5 bases). Between the trimmed V and J ends, which lost 1 base and 6 bases, there was a span of 13 bases. Germline loops: CDR1 SGHAT, CDR2 FQNNGV. CDR3 size: 14 residues. The CDR3 loop is CASSLGAGRREQYF. CDR3 bases: TGTGCCAGCAGCTTAGGAGCAGGGCGGCGCGAGCAGTACTTC. The variable domain in full, with the rest retrieved from reference TRBV11-2 and TRBJ2-7, is EAGVAQSPRYKIIEKRQSVAFWCNPISGHATLYWYQQILGQGPKLLIQFQNNGVVDDSQLPKDRFSAERLKGVDSTLKIQPAKLEDSAVYLCASSLGAGRREQYFGPGTRLTVT.

The chain combines TRBV28 with TRBJ1-4; D remains ambiguous. The germline V gene encodes CDR1 MDHEN and CDR2 SYDVKM. V gave up 5 bases and J gave up 7 bases, with 8 bases separating them. The CDR3 runs 12 residues. CDR3 nucleotide sequence: TGTGCCAGCAGTGGCGGTGGTGAAAAACTGTTTTTT. As protein: CASSGGGEKLFF.

The gene calls are TRBV6-6 and TRBJ1-4; D is possibly TRBD1 (5 bases). This CDR3 comprises 17 residues. CDR1 is MNHNY, CDR2 SVGAGI, per germline (reference sequence). V lost 5 bases and J lost 2, with 18 bases in between. This CDR3 reads CASSLRGSPATNEKLFF. CDR3 in DNA: TGTGCCAGCAGTCTCCGGGGCTCACCCGCCACTAATGAAAAACTGTTTTTT.

V is TRBV5-6 and J is TRBJ1-1; tentative D call: TRBD1 (6 bases). The V gene's germline CDR1 is SGHDT and CDR2 YYEEEE. The CDR3 consists of 15 residues. Trimming shortened V by 4 bases and J by 0 bases, and 13 bases separated the two germline ends. The CDR3 sequence is CASSVSGALNTEAFF. The CDR3 DNA reads as TGTGCCAGCAGCGTCTCAGGGGCCCTGAACACTGAAGCTTTCTTT.

The gene calls are TRBV5-1 and TRBJ1-4, with D unresolved. The CDR3 totals 14 residues. Trimming took off 1 base at V and 8 bases at J, with 12 bases between the two ends. The germline gives CDR1 SGHRS, CDR2 YFSETQ. As DNA, the CDR3 is TGCGCCAGCAGCTTGACGGGCTTTGAGGAAAAACTGTTTTTT. It translates to CASSLTGFEEKLFF.

In this sample, this clone turned up once. The CDR3 DNA sequence: TGTGCCAGCAGCTTACCTCGTCCGGGGGCGGCTGGAAACACCATATATTTT. Translation: CASSLPRPGAAGNTIYF. This sequence joins TRBV7-9 and TRBJ1-3, with a tentative D call TRBD1 (6 bases). The CDR3 totals 17 residues. From germline, CDR1 is SEHNR and CDR2 FQNEAQ (reference sequence). V gave up 2 bases and J gave up 2 bases, with 16 bases separating them. The full variable domain, with the rest looked up from reference TRBV7-9 and TRBJ1-3, is DTGVSQNPRHKITKRGQNVTFRCDPISEHNRLYWYRQTLGQGPEFLTYFQNEAQLEKSRLLSDRFSAERPKGSFSTLEIQRTEQGDSAMYLCASSLPRPGAAGNTIYFGEGSWLTVV.

This chain uses TRBV4-1 with TRBJ1-2, with 7 bases aligning to TRBD1. The V segment lost 0 bases and the J segment 4 bases; nucleotides outside the gene matches: 8. Germline lookup yields CDR1 MGHRA and CDR2 YSYEKL. The CDR3 is 16 amino acids. The chain's CDR3 is CASSQEPGQAFYGYTF. The CDR3 bases are TGCGCCAGCAGCCAAGAGCCCGGACAGGCGTTCTATGGCTACACCTTC.

The chain has TRBV5-4 and TRBJ1-1; 7 bases agree with TRBD1. Trimming removed 2 bases from V and 1 base from J; junction bases left unmatched: 2. CDR1 and CDR2 (germline): SGHNT, YYREEE (reference sequence). The CDR3 extends over 14 amino acids. In nucleotides, the CDR3 is TGTGCCAGCAGCTTCGAGGGGGCGAACACTGAAGCTTTCTTT. Residues: CASSFEGANTEAFF.

The chain recombines TRBV4-3 with TRBJ2-7; a possible D gene is TRBD1 (5 bases). This CDR3 is 14 amino acids long. Germline CDR1 reads LGHNA; CDR2 reads YSLEER. The V gene lost 1 base and the J gene lost 2 bases, with 9 bases spanning the gap. The CDR3 nucleotides read TGCGCCAGCAGCCAAGTCACAGGTCCCTACGAGCAGTACTTC. This encodes CASSQVTGPYEQYF.

The chain has TRBV19 and TRBJ2-3; 7 positions match TRBD2. Germline values: CDR1 LNHDA, CDR2 SQIVND (reference sequence). This CDR3 is 15 amino acids long. The V segment lost 1 base and the J segment 0 bases; nucleotides outside the gene matches: 1. The CDR3 loop is CASSIGGGSTDTQYF. The DNA of the CDR3 is TGTGCCAGTAGTATAGGGGGAGGGAGCACAGATACGCAGTATTTT. Using reference TRBV19 and TRBJ2-3 for the parts outside the CDR3, the full variable domain is DGGITQSPKYLFRKEGQNVTLSCEQNLNHDAMYWYRQDPGQGLRLIYYSQIVNDFQKGDIAEGYSVSREKKESFPLTVTSAQKNPTAFYLCASSIGGGSTDTQYFGPGTRLTVL.

The V and J genes are TRBV5-6 and TRBJ1-1; possible D gene TRBD1, 5 bases. The V and J ends lost 1 base and 4 bases respectively, with 14 bases between them. The CDR3 contains 15 residues. Germline V CDR1 and CDR2: SGHDT, YYEEEE. CDR3: CASSLWSGWGTEAFF. In DNA, the CDR3 is TGTGCCAGCAGCTTGTGGTCAGGGTGGGGCACTGAAGCTTTCTTT.

V is TRBV12-5 and J is TRBJ2-7; D might be TRBD2 (6 bases). CDR3 length: 15 amino acids. Looked up from germline, CDR1 is LGHNT and CDR2 is FRNRAP. V was trimmed by 5 bases and J by 2 bases, leaving 16 bases between them. DNA for the CDR3: TGTGCTAGTGGTACCCTAGGAGGGGCTACCTACGAGCAGTACTTC. This codes for CASGTLGGATYEQYF.

The V and J genes are TRBV6-4 and TRBJ1-6; weak D call: TRBD1 (5 bases). This CDR3 contains 14 residues. The V gene's germline CDR1 is MRHNA and CDR2 SNTAGT. V gave up 10 bases and J gave up 0 bases, with 10 bases separating them. The DNA of the CDR3 is TGTGCCACCCGGACAAACTCCTATAATTCACCCCTCCACTTT. Residues: CATRTNSYNSPLHF.

V gene TRBV28 combines with J gene TRBJ1-3; TRBD1 might be the D (5 bases). Deletions cut 6 bases from V and 4 bases from J, with 13 bases between. The CDR3 consists of 14 residues. Germline V gene lookup returns CDR1 MDHEN and CDR2 SYDVKM. The CDR3 region is CASRVMGGGNTIYF. CDR3 DNA sequence: TGTGCCAGCAGAGTAATGGGGGGGGGAAACACCATATATTTT. Complete variable domain (other parts from reference TRBV28 and TRBJ1-3): DVKVTQSSRYLVKRTGEKVFLECVQDMDHENMFWYRQDPGLGLRLIYFSYDVKMKEKGDIPEGYSVSREKKERFSLILESASTNQTSMYLCASRVMGGGNTIYFGEGSWLTVV.

The J gene is TRBJ2-1, the V gene TRBV30; D is possibly TRBD1 or TRBD2 (5 bases each). This CDR3 region has 12 residues. Deletions cut 2 bases from V and 5 bases from J, with 7 bases between. Germline CDR1 reads GTSNPN; CDR2 reads SVGIG (reference sequence). The CDR3 DNA reads as TGTGCCTGGAGTCTGGGACACAATGAGCAGTTCTTC. Translated: CAWSLGHNEQFF.

The chain joins TRBV9 to TRBJ2-1; maybe TRBD1 (8 bases). The V and J ends lost 6 bases and 8 bases respectively, with 12 bases between them. Germline values: CDR1 SGDLS, CDR2 YYNGEE. The CDR3 totals 12 residues. The CDR3 is CASNRGGDEQFF. The CDR3 coding sequence is TGTGCCAGCAACAGGGGGGGAGATGAGCAGTTCTTC.

The V and J genes are TRBV5-1 and TRBJ2-7, with D perhaps matching TRBD1 (7 bases). There are 13 residues in the CDR3. The germline gives CDR1 SGHRS, CDR2 YFSETQ. Trimming left V 4 bases short and J 5 bases short, with 13 bases between. CDR3 amino acids: CASSRTGEDEQYF. In DNA form, the CDR3 reads TGCGCCAGCAGCCGCACAGGGGAGGACGAGCAGTACTTC.

The CDR3 DNA is TGTGCCAGCAGTACAGACAGGGGCCAGGGCACTGAAGCTTTCTTT. The encoded protein is CASSTDRGQGTEAFF. This chain links TRBV27 with TRBJ1-1, with TRBD1 matching 8 bases. J lost 4 bases, V lost 5 bases, and 9 bases had no gene match. CDR1 is MNHEY and CDR2 is SMNVEV in the germline V gene (reference sequence). The CDR3 is made up of 15 amino acids.